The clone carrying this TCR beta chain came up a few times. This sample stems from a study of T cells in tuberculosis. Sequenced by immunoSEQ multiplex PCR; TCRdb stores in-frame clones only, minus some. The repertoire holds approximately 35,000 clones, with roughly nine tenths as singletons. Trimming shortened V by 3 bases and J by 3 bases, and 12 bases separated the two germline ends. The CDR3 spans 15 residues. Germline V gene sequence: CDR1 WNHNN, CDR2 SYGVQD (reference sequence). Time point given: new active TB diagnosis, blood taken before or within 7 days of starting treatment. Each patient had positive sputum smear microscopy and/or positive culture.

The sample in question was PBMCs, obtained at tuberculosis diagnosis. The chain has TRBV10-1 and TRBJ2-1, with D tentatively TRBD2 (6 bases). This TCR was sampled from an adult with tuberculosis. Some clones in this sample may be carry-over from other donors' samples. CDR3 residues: CASSDPREVYNEQFF. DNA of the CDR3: TGCGCCAGCAGTGACCCTAGGGAGGTCTACAATGAGCAGTTCTTC.